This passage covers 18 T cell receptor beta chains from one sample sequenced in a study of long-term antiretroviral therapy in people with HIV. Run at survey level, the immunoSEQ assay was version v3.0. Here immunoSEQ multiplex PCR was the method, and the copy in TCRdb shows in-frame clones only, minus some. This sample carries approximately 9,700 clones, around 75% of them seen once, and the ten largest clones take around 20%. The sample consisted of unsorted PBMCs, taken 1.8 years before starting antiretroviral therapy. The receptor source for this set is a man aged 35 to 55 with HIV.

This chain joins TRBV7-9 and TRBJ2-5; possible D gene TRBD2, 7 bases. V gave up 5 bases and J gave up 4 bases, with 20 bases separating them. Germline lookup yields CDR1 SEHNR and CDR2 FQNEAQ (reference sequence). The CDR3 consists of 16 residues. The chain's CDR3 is CASSPPWDGGRETQYF. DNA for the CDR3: TGTGCCAGCAGCCCCCCATGGGACGGGGGGCGAGAGACCCAGTACTTC.

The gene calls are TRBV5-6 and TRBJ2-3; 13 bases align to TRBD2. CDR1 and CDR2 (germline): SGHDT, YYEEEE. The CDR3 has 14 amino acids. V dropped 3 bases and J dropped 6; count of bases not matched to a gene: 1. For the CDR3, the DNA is TGTGCCAGCAGCTCGACTAGCGGGGGGGATACGCAGTATTTT. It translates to CASSSTSGGDTQYF.

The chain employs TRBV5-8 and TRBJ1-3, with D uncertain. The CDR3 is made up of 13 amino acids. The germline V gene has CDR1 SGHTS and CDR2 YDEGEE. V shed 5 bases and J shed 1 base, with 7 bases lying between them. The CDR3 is CASSRGSGNTIYF. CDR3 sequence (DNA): TGTGCCAGCAGTCGAGGGTCTGGAAACACCATATATTTT. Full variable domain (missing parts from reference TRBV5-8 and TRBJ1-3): EAGVTQSPTHLIKTRGQQATLRCSPISGHTSVYWYQQALGLGLQFLLWYDEGEERNRGNFPPRFSGRQFPNYSSELNVNALELEDSALYLCASSRGSGNTIYFGEGSWLTVV.

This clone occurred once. The CDR3 DNA reads TGTGCCAGCCGCATAACGTCCGCGGGGTATGGCTACACCTTC. This sequence encodes CASRITSAGYGYTF. The chain recombines TRBV5-6 with TRBJ1-2; D not resolved. Trimming cost V 7 bases and J 5 bases, with 18 bases left between them. This CDR3 has 14 amino acids. Per the germline V gene, CDR1 is SGHDT and CDR2 is YYEEEE.

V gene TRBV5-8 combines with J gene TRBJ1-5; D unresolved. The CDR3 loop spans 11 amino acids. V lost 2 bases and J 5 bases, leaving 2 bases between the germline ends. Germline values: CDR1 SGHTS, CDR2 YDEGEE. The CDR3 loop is CASSLDQPQHF. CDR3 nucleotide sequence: TGTGCCAGCAGCTTAGATCAGCCCCAGCATTTT.

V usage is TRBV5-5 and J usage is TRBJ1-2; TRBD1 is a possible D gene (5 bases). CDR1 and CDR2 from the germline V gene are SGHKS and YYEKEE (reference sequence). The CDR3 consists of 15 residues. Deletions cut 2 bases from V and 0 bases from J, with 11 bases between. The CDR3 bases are TGTGCCAGCAGCTTAGGGGCGAACCCTAACTATGGCTACACCTTC. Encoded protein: CASSLGANPNYGYTF.

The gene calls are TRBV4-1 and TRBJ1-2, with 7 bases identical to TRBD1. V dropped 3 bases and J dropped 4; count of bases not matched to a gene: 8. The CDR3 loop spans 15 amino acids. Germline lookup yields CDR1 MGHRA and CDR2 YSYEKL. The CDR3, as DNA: TGCGCCAGCAGCCATCTTAACAGGGGTGCCTATGGCTACACCTTC. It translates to CASSHLNRGAYGYTF.

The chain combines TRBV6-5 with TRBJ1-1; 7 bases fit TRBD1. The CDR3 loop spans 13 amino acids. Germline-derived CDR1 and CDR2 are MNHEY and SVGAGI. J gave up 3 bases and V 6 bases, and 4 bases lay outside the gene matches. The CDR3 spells CASRRGQDTEAFF. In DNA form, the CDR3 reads TGTGCCAGCAGACGCGGACAGGACACTGAAGCTTTCTTT.

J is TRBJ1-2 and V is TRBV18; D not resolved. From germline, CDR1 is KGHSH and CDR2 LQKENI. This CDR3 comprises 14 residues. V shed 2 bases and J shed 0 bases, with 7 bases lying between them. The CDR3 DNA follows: TGTGCCAGCTCACCAGGGCTAGCTAACTATGGCTACACCTTC. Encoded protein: CASSPGLANYGYTF.

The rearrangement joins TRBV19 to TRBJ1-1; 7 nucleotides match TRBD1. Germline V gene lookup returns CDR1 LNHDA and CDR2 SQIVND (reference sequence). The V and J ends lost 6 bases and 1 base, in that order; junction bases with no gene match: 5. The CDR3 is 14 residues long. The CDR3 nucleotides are TGTGCCAGTAGACCGACAGGGAGGAACACTGAAGCTTTCTTT. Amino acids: CASRPTGRNTEAFF.

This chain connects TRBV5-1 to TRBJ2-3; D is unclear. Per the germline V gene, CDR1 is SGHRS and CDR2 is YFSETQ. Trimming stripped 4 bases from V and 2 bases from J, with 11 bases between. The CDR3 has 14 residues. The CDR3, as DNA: TGCGCCAGCAGCGCGTCAGGATCCACAGATACGCAGTATTTT. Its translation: CASSASGSTDTQYF.

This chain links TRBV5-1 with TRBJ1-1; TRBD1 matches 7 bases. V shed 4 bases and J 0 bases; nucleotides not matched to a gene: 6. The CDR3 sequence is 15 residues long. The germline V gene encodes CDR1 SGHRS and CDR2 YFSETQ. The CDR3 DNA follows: TGCGCCAGCAGCACAACGACAGGGCTGAACACTGAAGCTTTCTTT. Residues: CASSTTTGLNTEAFF.

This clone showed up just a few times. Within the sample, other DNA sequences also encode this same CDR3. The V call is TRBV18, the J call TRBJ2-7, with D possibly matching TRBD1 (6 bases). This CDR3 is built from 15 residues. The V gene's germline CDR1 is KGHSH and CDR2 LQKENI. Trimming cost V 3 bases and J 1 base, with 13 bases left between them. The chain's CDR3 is CASSPRQATSYEQYF. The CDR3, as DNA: TGTGCCAGCTCACCGCGACAGGCGACTTCCTACGAGCAGTACTTC. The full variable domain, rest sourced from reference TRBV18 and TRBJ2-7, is NAGVMQNPRHLVRRRGQEARLRCSPMKGHSHVYWYRQLPEEGLKFMVYLQKENIIDESGMPKERFSAEFPKEGPSILRIQQVVRGDSAAYFCASSPRQATSYEQYFGPGTRLTVT.

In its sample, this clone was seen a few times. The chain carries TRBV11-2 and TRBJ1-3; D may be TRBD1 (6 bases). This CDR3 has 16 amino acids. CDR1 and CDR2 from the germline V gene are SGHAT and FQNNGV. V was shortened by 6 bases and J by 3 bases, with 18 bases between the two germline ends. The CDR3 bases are TGTGCCAGCAGTCAAAATGCGGGGGCGCGTGGAAACACCATATATTTT. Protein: CASSQNAGARGNTIYF.

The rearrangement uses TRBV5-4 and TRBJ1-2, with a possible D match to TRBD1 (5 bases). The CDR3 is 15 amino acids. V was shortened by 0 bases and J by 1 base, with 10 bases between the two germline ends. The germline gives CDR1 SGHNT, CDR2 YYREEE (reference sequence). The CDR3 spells CASSLGAGSNYGYTF. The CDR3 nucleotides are TGTGCCAGCAGCTTGGGTGCAGGGAGTAACTATGGCTACACCTTC.

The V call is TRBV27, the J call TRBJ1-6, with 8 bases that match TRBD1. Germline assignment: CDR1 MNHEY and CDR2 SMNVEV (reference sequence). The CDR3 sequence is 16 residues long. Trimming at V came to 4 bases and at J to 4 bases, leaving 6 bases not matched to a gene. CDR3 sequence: CASSSGDRRYNSPLHF. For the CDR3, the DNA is TGTGCCAGCAGTTCGGGGGACAGGCGTTATAATTCACCCCTCCACTTT.

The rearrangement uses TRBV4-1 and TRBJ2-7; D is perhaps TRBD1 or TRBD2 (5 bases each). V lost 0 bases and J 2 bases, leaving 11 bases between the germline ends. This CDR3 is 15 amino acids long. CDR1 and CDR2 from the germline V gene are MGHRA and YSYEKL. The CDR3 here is CASSQEGTATYEQYF. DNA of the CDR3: TGCGCCAGCAGCCAAGAAGGGACGGCGACCTACGAGCAGTACTTC.

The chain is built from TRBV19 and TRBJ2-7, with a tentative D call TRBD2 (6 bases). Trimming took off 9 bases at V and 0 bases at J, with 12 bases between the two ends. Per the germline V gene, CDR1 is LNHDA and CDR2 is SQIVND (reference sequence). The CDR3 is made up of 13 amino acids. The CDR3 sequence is CASRDLSSYEQYF. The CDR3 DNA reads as TGTGCCAGCCGGGACTTAAGCTCCTACGAGCAGTACTTC. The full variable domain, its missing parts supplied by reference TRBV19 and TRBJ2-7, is DGGITQSPKYLFRKEGQNVTLSCEQNLNHDAMYWYRQDPGQGLRLIYYSQIVNDFQKGDIAEGYSVSREKKESFPLTVTSAQKNPTAFYLCASRDLSSYEQYFGPGTRLTVT.